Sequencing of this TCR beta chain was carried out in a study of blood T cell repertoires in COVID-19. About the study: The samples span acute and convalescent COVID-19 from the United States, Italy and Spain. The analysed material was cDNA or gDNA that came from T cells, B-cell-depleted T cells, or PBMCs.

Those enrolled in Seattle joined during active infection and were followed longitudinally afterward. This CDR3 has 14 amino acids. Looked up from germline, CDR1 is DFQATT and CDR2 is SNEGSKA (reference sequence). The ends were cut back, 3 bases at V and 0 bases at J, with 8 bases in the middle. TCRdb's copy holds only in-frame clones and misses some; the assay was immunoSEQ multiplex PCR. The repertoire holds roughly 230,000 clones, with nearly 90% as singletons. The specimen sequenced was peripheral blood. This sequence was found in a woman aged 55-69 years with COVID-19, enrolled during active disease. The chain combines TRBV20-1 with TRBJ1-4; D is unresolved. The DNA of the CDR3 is TGCAGTGCTAGTCTGCGTCCAACTAATGAAAAACTGTTTTTT. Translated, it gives CSASLRPTNEKLFF.